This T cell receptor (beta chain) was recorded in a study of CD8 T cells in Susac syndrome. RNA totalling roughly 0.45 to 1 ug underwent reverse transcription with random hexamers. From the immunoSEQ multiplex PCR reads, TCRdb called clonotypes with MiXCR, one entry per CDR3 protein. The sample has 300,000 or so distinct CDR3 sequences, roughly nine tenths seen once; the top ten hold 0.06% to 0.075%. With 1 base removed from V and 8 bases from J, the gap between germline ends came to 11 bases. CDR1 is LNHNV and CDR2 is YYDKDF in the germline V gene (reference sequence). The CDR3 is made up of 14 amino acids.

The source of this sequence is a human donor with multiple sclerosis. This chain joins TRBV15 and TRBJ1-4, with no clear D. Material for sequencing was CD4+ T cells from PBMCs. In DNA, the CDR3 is TGTGCCACCAGCAGAGTGCCCGATCCCGAAAAACTGTTTTTT. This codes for CATSRVPDPEKLFF. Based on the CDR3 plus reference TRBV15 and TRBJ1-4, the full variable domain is DAMVIQNPRYQVTQFGKPVTLSCSQTLNHNVMYWYQQKSSQAPKLLFHYYDKDFNNEADTPDNFQSRRPNTSFCFLDIRSPGLGDTAMYLCATSRVPDPEKLFFGSGTQLSVL.